This TCR beta chain stems from a study of blood T cells in healthy people across ages. General observations from the study: For the donors, CMV status was unknown and possibly confounded expanded clonotype changes.

CDR3 length: 16 amino acids. The V end lost 2 bases, the J end lost 2 bases, and 16 bases lay between the germline ends. Germline V CDR1 and CDR2: SGHVS, FQNEAQ. Roughly 10 milliliters was the volume of peripheral blood drawn from each donor. To note about this clonotype: The antigen is unknown.

A second about 7 to 12 cycle PCR used barcoded and J-beta primers. TCRdb fed the 5' RACE reads into MiXCR, producing one record per CDR3 protein. This sample has nearly 800,000 distinct CDR3 sequences, with 25% found just once. This same sample was also part of a study on T cells of mothers and their children. That paper notes: A few healthy Caucasian mothers and their six children donated. The search for persistent microchimeric T cell clones detected none.

This sequence was found in a boy younger than 18 in good health. This chain links TRBV7-8 with TRBJ2-7, with a possible D match to TRBD1 (6 bases). The sample comprised blood. In DNA form, the CDR3 reads TGTGCCAGCAGCTTAAGTCGGTGGACAGAAACCTACGAGCAGTACTTC. It specifies CASSLSRWTETYEQYF.